The 23 T cell receptor beta chains given below trace back to one sample, sequenced in a study of vaccination and CD4 T cells after COVID-19 (dated by TCRdb to 2022 to 2024). The library was made by PCR. Instrument on record: Illumina iSeq 100. TCR sequencing of DNA from cultured CD4+ T cells used the Oncomine TCR Beta short-read assay at the Johns Hopkins FTIC core. The raw public data were reprocessed by TCRdb itself: fastp quality trimming at Q25, MiXCR clonotype calling, in-frame beta chains only. Rows matching on CDR3 protein sequence are summarized as one entry with the most common DNA and genes. The sample has some 13,000 distinct CDR3 sequences on record, approximately 69% of them singletons. 30% to 40% of the sample comes from the top ten. Taken with the paper, the label for treatment or condition translates to: approximately 10-day PBMC culture with coronavirus spike peptide pools or control peptides (ViraFEST assay).

Their antigens remain unidentified. Source material: CD4+ T cells from blood, cultured in vitro. The receptors were sampled from a human donor who had recovered from COVID-19.

This clonotype was seen a few times. The V gene is TRBV20-1, the J gene TRBJ1-2, with a weak D call TRBD1 (5 bases). The germline gives CDR1 DFQATT, CDR2 SNEGSKA (reference sequence). The germline V and J ends were trimmed by 7 bases and 4 bases, with 13 bases remaining between them. The CDR3 spans 12 residues. The CDR3 is CSDGRVAYGYTF. The CDR3 DNA is TGCAGTGACGGCAGGGTGGCCTATGGCTACACCTTC.

V usage is TRBV20-1 and J usage is TRBJ1-5, with 7 bases lining up with TRBD1. The V segment lost 2 bases and the J segment 1 base; nucleotides outside the gene matches: 5. CDR1 is DFQATT, CDR2 SNEGSKA, per germline (reference sequence). The CDR3 has 15 amino acids. The CDR3 sequence: CSARRTGPSNQPQHF. CDR3 nucleotide sequence: TGCAGTGCTAGAAGGACAGGCCCGAGCAATCAGCCCCAGCATTTT.

This clonotype was picked up one time. The chain has TRBV28 and TRBJ1-5; D is undetermined. V lost 4 bases, J lost 4 bases, and 8 bases lay in between. Germline assignment: CDR1 MDHEN and CDR2 SYDVKM. The CDR3 loop spans 13 amino acids. The CDR3 sequence: CASSWNINQPQHF. The CDR3, as DNA: TGTGCCAGCAGTTGGAACATAAATCAGCCCCAGCATTTT.

This clonotype has more than one count but fewer than ten. V and J are TRBV20-1 and TRBJ1-5; D remains ambiguous. Germline loops: CDR1 DFQATT, CDR2 SNEGSKA (reference sequence). V shed 6 bases and J shed 4 bases, with 13 bases lying between them. The CDR3 runs 13 residues. CDR3 DNA sequence: TGCAGTGCCCAAGAGGTAGGAAATCAGCCCCAGCATTTT. This translates into CSAQEVGNQPQHF.

This chain connects TRBV11-1 to TRBJ1-2, with 9 bases fitting TRBD1. The CDR3 runs 15 residues. Germline lookup yields CDR1 SGHAT and CDR2 FQDESV (reference sequence). The V segment lost 5 bases and the J segment 4 bases; nucleotides outside the gene matches: 8. The CDR3 loop reads CASSPSGGQGYGYTF. CDR3 nucleotides: TGTGCCAGCAGCCCTTCGGGGGGACAGGGCTATGGCTACACCTTC.

The chain is built from TRBV7-2 and TRBJ1-1; D ambiguous. Trimming removed 2 bases at V and 1 base at J, with 11 bases between. This CDR3 has 15 residues. Germline lookup yields CDR1 SGHTA and CDR2 FQGNSA. The chain's CDR3 is CASSLLSSQNTEAFF. The DNA of the CDR3 is TGTGCCAGCAGCTTATTGTCTTCGCAGAACACTGAAGCTTTCTTT.

This sequence joins TRBV11-2 and TRBJ1-6; no clear D gene. CDR1 SGHAT and CDR2 FQNNGV come from the germline V gene. The CDR3 contains 16 residues. The V end was cut by 6 bases, the J end by 1 base, with 13 bases between. CDR3 sequence reads: CASSSIRGSYNSPLHF. In nucleotides, the CDR3 is TGTGCCAGCAGTTCGATACGGGGTTCCTATAATTCACCCCTCCACTTT.

The chain has TRBV27 and TRBJ2-7; TRBD1 or TRBD2 may be the D gene (5 bases each). This CDR3 is 13 amino acids long. Germline lookup yields CDR1 MNHEY and CDR2 SMNVEV (reference sequence). V was trimmed by 6 bases and J by 3 bases, leaving 12 bases between them. The CDR3 loop reads CASRLGVGYEQYF. As DNA, the CDR3 is TGTGCCAGCAGGCTGGGGGTGGGCTACGAGCAGTACTTC.

The gene calls are TRBV20-1 and TRBJ2-3; D may be TRBD2 (5 bases). This CDR3 comprises 15 residues. V gave up 3 bases and J gave up 2 bases, with 15 bases separating them. Germline CDR1 DFQATT, CDR2 SNEGSKA (reference sequence). This CDR3 reads CSASQFSVYTDTQYF. CDR3 nucleotides: TGCAGTGCTAGTCAGTTTAGCGTTTACACAGATACGCAGTATTTT.

This clonotype showed up just a few times. The chain couples TRBV11-2 to TRBJ1-5, with D possibly being TRBD1 (5 bases). Trimming removed 3 bases at V and 6 bases at J, with 15 bases between. The CDR3 sequence is 15 residues long. The germline CDR1 and CDR2 sequences are SGHAT and FQNNGV. In DNA, the CDR3 is TGTGCCAGCAGCTTTTCCCAGGGAGGAGGTCAGCCCCAGCATTTT. Encoded protein: CASSFSQGGGQPQHF. The full variable domain, completed using reference TRBV11-2 and TRBJ1-5, is EAGVAQSPRYKIIEKRQSVAFWCNPISGHATLYWYQQILGQGPKLLIQFQNNGVVDDSQLPKDRFSAERLKGVDSTLKIQPAKLEDSAVYLCASSFSQGGGQPQHFGDGTRLSIL.

This rearrangement joins TRBV7-9 to TRBJ2-7; 7 bases agree with TRBD1. Germline-derived CDR1 and CDR2 are SEHNR and FQNEAQ (reference sequence). Germline trimming cut 4 bases from V and 4 bases from J; bases unmatched to any gene: 7. There are 14 residues in the CDR3. Here the CDR3 reads CASSYRGQSYEQYF. The CDR3 region has the DNA TGTGCCAGCAGCTACCGGGGACAGTCGTACGAGCAGTACTTC.

CDR3 bases: TGTGCCAGTCACAGGGGTCGGATGGCAGAGAACACTGAAGCTTTCTTT. As protein: CASHRGRMAENTEAFF. The chain is built from TRBV19 and TRBJ1-1; 7 bases agree with TRBD1. This CDR3 has 16 amino acids. The V segment lost 8 bases and the J segment 1 base; nucleotides outside the gene matches: 13. CDR1 is LNHDA and CDR2 is SQIVND in the germline V gene (reference sequence).

In DNA form, the CDR3 reads TGTGCCAGCAGCTTAGTGGAGGGAAAACTGTTTTTT. This translates into CASSLVEGKLFF. The rearrangement links TRBV7-9 to TRBJ1-4; D unresolved. The germline V gene encodes CDR1 SEHNR and CDR2 FQNEAQ (reference sequence). This CDR3 has 12 amino acids. Between the trimmed V and J ends, which lost 1 base and 10 bases, there was a span of 7 bases.

Regarding this clonotype: Relative to the germline gene, one junction end is altered; a read error may explain this. The chain carries TRBV20-1 and TRBJ2-3, with 9 nucleotides matching TRBD2. The CDR3 runs 13 residues. CDR1 and CDR2 (germline): DFQATT, SNEGSKA (reference sequence). The CDR3 loop is CSVRGSGGYTQYF. The CDR3 DNA sequence: TGCAGTGTTAGAGGTAGCGGGGGCTATACGCAGTATTTT.

The chain combines TRBV10-2 with TRBJ2-3; unclear D gene. The V end lost 6 bases, the J end lost 2 bases, and 6 bases lay between the germline ends. CDR3 size: 12 residues. In germline, CDR1 is WSHSY, CDR2 SAAADI. The CDR3 spells CASRTSTDTQYF. In nucleotides, the CDR3 is TGCGCCAGCAGGACTTCCACAGATACGCAGTATTTT.

This chain uses TRBV6-1 with TRBJ1-6; perhaps TRBD1 as D (5 bases). The CDR3 extends over 16 amino acids. Trimming pared 6 bases from V and 4 bases from J, leaving 16 bases between. The germline gives CDR1 MNHNS, CDR2 SASEGT. CDR3 nucleotide sequence: TGTGCCAGCAGATATGGGGCCCAGACATATAATTCACCCCTCCACTTT. Translated, it gives CASRYGAQTYNSPLHF.

This chain joins TRBV6-2 or TRBV6-3 and TRBJ2-2; D is perhaps TRBD2 (5 bases). Germline loops: CDR1 MNHEY, CDR2 SVGEGT. This CDR3 is 13 amino acids long. With 8 bases removed from V and 3 bases from J, the gap between germline ends came to 10 bases. CDR3 DNA sequence: TGTGCCAGCGGGAGTAGTGACACCGGGGAGCTGTTTTTT. The encoded protein is CASGSSDTGELFF.

The rearrangement joins TRBV30 to TRBJ1-6; possible D gene TRBD1, 5 bases. Germline V lookup: CDR1 GTSNPN, CDR2 SVGIG (reference sequence). This CDR3 contains 13 residues. V lost 8 bases to trimming and J lost 10 bases, with 18 bases between them. The CDR3 nucleotides read TGTGCCGCCCCGGTGGGGGGTAGGTCACCCCTCCACTTT. This codes for CAAPVGGRSPLHF.

V usage is TRBV6-1 and J usage is TRBJ2-3; 7 nucleotides match TRBD2. This CDR3 spans 14 amino acids. V lost 7 bases and J lost 4; bases outside the gene matches: 8. Germline CDR1 MNHNS, CDR2 SASEGT. The CDR3 region is CASIWGRAPDTQYF. CDR3 in DNA: TGTGCCAGCATTTGGGGGAGGGCCCCAGATACGCAGTATTTT.

The CDR3 nucleotides are TGTGCCATCAGCCAGCAGAACACTGAAGCTTTCTTT. It yields the protein CAISQQNTEAFF. The J gene is TRBJ1-1, the V gene TRBV10-3; D gene uncertain. The length of the CDR3 is 12 residues. Germline lookup yields CDR1 ENHRY and CDR2 SYGVKD. Trimming took 6 bases from V and 1 from J, leaving 6 bases between them.

CDR3 protein: CASSIHVGQGSLGYTF. DNA for the CDR3: TGTGCCAGTAGTATTCACGTTGGACAGGGGAGTCTCGGCTACACCTTC. The chain couples TRBV19 to TRBJ1-2, with 9 positions matching TRBD1. The CDR3 extends over 16 amino acids. Losses at the gene ends were 3 bases for V and 8 bases for J; bases not matched to a gene: 13. Germline CDR1 LNHDA, CDR2 SQIVND (reference sequence).

This sequence joins TRBV6-2 or TRBV6-3 and TRBJ1-1; no clear D. Trimming left V 6 bases short and J 4 bases short, with 9 bases between. Germline V gene data show CDR1 as MNHEY and CDR2 as SVGEGT. This CDR3 is 12 amino acids long. The CDR3 DNA reads as TGTGCCAGCAGCCCCTGGATCACTGAAGCTTTCTTT. It yields the protein CASSPWITEAFF.

The chain links TRBV12-3 or TRBV12-4 to TRBJ1-2; D perhaps matches TRBD1 (5 bases). This CDR3 spans 14 amino acids. V was shortened by 7 bases and J by 4 bases, with 16 bases between the two germline ends. The CDR3 spells CASKGPLGGYGYTF. The CDR3 coding sequence is TGTGCCAGCAAAGGCCCATTGGGGGGCTATGGCTACACCTTC.